This T cell receptor (beta chain) is from a study of cytomegalovirus exposure and HLA in healthy donors. PCR amplification relied on 60 Vbeta primers (plus 13 Jbeta primers). Clones were sequenced by immunoSEQ multiplex PCR, and TCRdb holds only the in-frame ones, with some missing. The sample includes 200,000 to 300,000 clones, 81% of them seen just once. In germline, CDR1 is MNHEY, CDR2 SMNVEV (reference sequence). CDR3 size: 15 residues. J was trimmed by 3 bases and V by 3 bases; bases with no gene match: 7. The chain joins TRBV27 to TRBJ2-5; TRBD2 agrees at 7 bases. The source is an older woman in good health and CMV-seropositive. The sample comprised PBMCs. The CDR3 DNA reads TGTGCCAGCAGTTTGGGGAGGGGTGATAAAGAGACCCAGTACTTC. This sequence encodes CASSLGRGDKETQYF.